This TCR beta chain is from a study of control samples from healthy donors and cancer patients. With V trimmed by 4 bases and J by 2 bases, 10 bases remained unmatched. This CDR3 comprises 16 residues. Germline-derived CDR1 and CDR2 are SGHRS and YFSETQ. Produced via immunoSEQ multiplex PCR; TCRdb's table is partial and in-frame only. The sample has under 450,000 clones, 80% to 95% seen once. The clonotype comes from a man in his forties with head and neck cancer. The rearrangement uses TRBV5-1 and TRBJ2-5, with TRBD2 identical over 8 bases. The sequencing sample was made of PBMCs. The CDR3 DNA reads TGCGCCAGCAGCCGAGGGGCTAGCGGGCTACAAGAGACCCAGTACTTC. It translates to CASSRGASGLQETQYF.